One T cell receptor beta chain is described in this entry. What it binds is not known. This sample is part of a study of radiotherapy plus CTLA-4 blockade in lung cancer. Method: immunoSEQ multiplex PCR; TCRdb's copy keeps in-frame clones and lacks some. The sample contains around 85,000 clones, approximately 86% of which appear only once. Chemo-refractory metastatic non-small-cell lung cancer patients were treated with focal radiation plus CTLA-4 blockade with ipilimumab. Findings and limits, study-wide: Reports state that early shifts in blood T cell clones, with interferon-beta, best predicted response.

Germline V gives CDR1 SGHTA, CDR2 FQGTGA. V shed 4 bases and J shed 0 bases, with 11 bases lying between them. The CDR3 extends over 15 amino acids. The sample here was peripheral blood, taken from a patient treated with radiotherapy plus ipilimumab. The genes are TRBV7-3 and TRBJ2-3, with a tentative D call TRBD2 (6 bases). This sequence originates from a human donor with non-small cell lung cancer who had a partial response to radiotherapy plus ipilimumab. This CDR3 is CASSSSGTSTDTQYF. The CDR3, as DNA: TGTGCCAGCAGCTCGTCCGGGACTAGCACAGATACGCAGTATTTT. Drawing the rest from reference TRBV7-3 and TRBJ2-3, the complete variable domain is GAGVSQTPSNKVTEKGKYVELRCDPISGHTALYWYRQSLGQGPEFLIYFQGTGAADDSGLPNDRFFAVRPEGSVSTLKIQRTERGDSAVYLCASSSSGTSTDTQYFGPGTRLTVL.